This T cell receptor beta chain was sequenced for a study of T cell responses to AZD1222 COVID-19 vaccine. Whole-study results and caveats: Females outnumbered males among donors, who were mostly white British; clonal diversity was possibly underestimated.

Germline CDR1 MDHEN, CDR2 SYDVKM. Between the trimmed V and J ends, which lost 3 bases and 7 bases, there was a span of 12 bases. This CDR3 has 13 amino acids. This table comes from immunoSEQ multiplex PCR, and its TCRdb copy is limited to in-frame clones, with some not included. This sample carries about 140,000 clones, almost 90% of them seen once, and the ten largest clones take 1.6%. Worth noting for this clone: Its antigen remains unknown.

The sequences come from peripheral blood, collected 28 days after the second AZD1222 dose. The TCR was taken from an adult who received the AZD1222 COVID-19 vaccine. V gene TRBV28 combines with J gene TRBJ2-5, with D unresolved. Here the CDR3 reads CASSFPGLGTQYF. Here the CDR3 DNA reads TGTGCCAGCAGTTTTCCGGGCCTCGGGACCCAGTACTTC.